This T cell receptor beta chain was captured by sequencing in a study of TIL therapy for anti-PD-1-resistant metastatic lung cancer. Looking at the study overall: Patients had a median age of about 50 years (range 38-75).

The V end lost 3 bases, the J end lost 0 bases, and 7 bases lay between the germline ends. This CDR3 is 14 amino acids long. Germline V gene lookup returns CDR1 MDHEN and CDR2 SYDVKM. Time point noted: pre-treatment sample, taken before nivolumab and TIL therapy. The libraries were made with immunoSEQ v3. Survey-level samples got 2 million or so read pairs; deep-level samples got roughly 5-6 million. Method: immunoSEQ multiplex PCR; TCRdb's copy keeps in-frame clones and lacks some. The data contain 55,000 to 60,000 clones, less than 85% of them singletons. The rearrangement uses TRBV28 and TRBJ2-3; no firm D call. The sample in question was blood, obtained at baseline. This sequence was found in a person between 25 and 79 years old with non-small cell lung cancer. CDR3 region: CASSFLQSTDTQYF. CDR3 bases: TGTGCCAGCAGTTTTCTTCAGAGCACAGATACGCAGTATTTT. Combining the CDR3 with reference TRBV28 and TRBJ2-3 gives the whole variable domain DVKVTQSSRYLVKRTGEKVFLECVQDMDHENMFWYRQDPGLGLRLIYFSYDVKMKEKGDIPEGYSVSREKKERFSLILESASTNQTSMYLCASSFLQSTDTQYFGPGTRLTVL.